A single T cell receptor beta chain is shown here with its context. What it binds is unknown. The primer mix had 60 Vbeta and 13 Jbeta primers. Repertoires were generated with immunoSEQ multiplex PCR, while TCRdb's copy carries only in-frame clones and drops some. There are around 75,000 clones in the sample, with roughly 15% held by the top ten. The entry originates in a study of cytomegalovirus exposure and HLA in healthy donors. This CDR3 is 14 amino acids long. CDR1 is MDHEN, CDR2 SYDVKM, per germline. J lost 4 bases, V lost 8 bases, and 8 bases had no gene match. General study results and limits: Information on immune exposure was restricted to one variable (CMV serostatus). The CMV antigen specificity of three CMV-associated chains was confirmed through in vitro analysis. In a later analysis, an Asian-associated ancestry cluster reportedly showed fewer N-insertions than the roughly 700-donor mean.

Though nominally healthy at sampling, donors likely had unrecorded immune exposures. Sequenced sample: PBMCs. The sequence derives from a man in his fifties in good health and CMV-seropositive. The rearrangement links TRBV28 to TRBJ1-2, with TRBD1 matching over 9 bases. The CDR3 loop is CASCTGGFVYGYTF. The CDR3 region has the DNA TGTGCCAGCTGTACAGGGGGCTTTGTCTATGGCTACACCTTC.